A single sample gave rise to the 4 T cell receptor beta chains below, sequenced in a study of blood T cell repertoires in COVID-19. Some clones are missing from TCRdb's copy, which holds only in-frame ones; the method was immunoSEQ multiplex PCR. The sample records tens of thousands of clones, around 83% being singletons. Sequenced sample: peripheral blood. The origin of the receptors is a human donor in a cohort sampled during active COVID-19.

Written as DNA, the CDR3 is TGCGCCAGCAGCTTGCGGGATTGGGGGGATAGGGTCCACGAGCAGTACTTC. Protein sequence: CASSLRDWGDRVHEQYF. The chain is built from TRBV5-1 and TRBJ2-7; D perhaps matches TRBD2 (6 bases). V was cut by 1 base and J by 5 bases, with 22 bases left in between. The germline CDR1 and CDR2 sequences are SGHRS and YFSETQ. The CDR3 consists of 17 residues.

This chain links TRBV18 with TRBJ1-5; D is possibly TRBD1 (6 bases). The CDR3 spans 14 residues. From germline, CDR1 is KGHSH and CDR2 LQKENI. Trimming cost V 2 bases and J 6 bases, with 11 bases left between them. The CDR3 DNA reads TGTGCCAGCTCACCATACAGGGAGGGTCAGCCCCAGCATTTT. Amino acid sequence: CASSPYREGQPQHF.

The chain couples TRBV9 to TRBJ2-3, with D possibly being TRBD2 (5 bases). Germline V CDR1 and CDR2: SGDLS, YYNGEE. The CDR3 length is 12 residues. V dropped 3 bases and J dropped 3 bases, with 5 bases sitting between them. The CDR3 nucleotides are TGTGCCAGCAGCGGGACTACAGATACGCAGTATTTT. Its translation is CASSGTTDTQYF.

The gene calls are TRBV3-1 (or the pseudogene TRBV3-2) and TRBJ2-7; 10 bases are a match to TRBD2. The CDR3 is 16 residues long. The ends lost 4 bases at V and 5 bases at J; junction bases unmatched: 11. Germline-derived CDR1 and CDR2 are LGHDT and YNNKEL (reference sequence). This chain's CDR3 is CASSRSGGASGHEQYF. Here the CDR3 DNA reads TGTGCCAGCAGCCGAAGCGGGGGGGCGTCGGGACACGAGCAGTACTTC.